These T cell receptor beta chains were read from a single sample in a study of cytomegalovirus exposure and HLA in healthy donors. Measured with immunoSEQ multiplex PCR; TCRdb has only the in-frame clones, and not every one. The sample includes more than 85,000 clones, 78% of them seen just once. The sample taken for sequencing was PBMCs. The receptors here all came from a male donor in good health and CMV-seronegative. CDR3s include the opening cysteine and the closing phenylalanine or tryptophan. The order of the fields is D gene, clone size, V gene, J gene, CDR3 protein, CDR3 DNA. A D gene is named only where the DNA matches it firmly. Clone size, where shown, is once, few, many, or a class for clones that have expanded.

TRBD2	-	TRBV6-6	TRBJ2-5	CASSYASGRGETQYF	TGTGCCAGCAGTTACGCTAGCGGGAGGGGTGAGACCCAGTACTTC
TRBD2	once	TRBV10-3	TRBJ2-1	CAIRDTGTSGGNEQFF	TGTGCCATCAGGGATACCGGGACTAGCGGGGGTAATGAGCAGTTCTTC
TRBD2	-	TRBV4-3	TRBJ2-1	CASSQDPGGVNEQFF	TGCGCCAGCAGCCAAGATCCGGGGGGGGTCAATGAGCAGTTCTTC
TRBD1	-	TRBV5-8	TRBJ1-5	CASSLWSGGNSNQPQHF	TGTGCCAGCAGCTTGTGGTCAGGGGGCAATAGCAATCAGCCCCAGCATTTT
-	-	TRBV5-1	TRBJ1-1	CASSITTGAGNTEAFF	TGCGCCAGCAGCATAACGACAGGCGCCGGGAACACTGAAGCTTTCTTT
TRBD1	-	TRBV10-3	TRBJ2-7	CAISEGQGDREQYF	TGTGCCATCAGTGAGGGACAGGGAGATCGCGAGCAGTACTTC
TRBD2	once	TRBV28	TRBJ2-3	CASSLTLAGADTQYF	TGTGCCAGCAGTTTAACCCTAGCGGGAGCAGATACGCAGTATTTT
TRBD2	-	TRBV13	TRBJ2-2	CASSPWDLAGPAGGELFF	TGTGCCAGCAGCCCTTGGGATCTAGCGGGTCCCGCGGGCGGGGAGCTGTTTTTT
-	-	TRBV28	TRBJ2-3	CAGGLSGATDTQYF	TGTGCCGGGGGTCTTAGCGGAGCCACAGATACGCAGTATTTT
TRBD1	-	TRBV5-1	TRBJ1-1	CASSLGQGATEAFF	TGCGCCAGCAGCTTGGGACAGGGGGCCACTGAAGCTTTCTTT
TRBD1	few	TRBV30	TRBJ2-3	CAWSEGQGPTDTQYF	TGTGCCTGGAGCGAGGGACAGGGGCCCACAGATACGCAGTATTTT
TRBD2	-	TRBV5-1	TRBJ2-1	CATSGSGGYNEQFF	TGCGCCACCTCGGGCAGCGGGGGATACAATGAGCAGTTCTTC
-	few	TRBV30	TRBJ1-5	CAWSSGGPQHF	TGTGCCTGGAGTTCGGGGGGGCCCCAGCATTTT
TRBD2	-	TRBV19	TRBJ2-3	CASSIGTSGTDTQYF	TGTGCCAGTAGTATCGGAACTAGCGGCACAGATACGCAGTATTTT
-	-	TRBV5-1	TRBJ2-5	CASSLFGHDQETQYF	TGCGCCAGCAGCTTGTTCGGACACGACCAAGAGACCCAGTACTTC
TRBD1	-	TRBV6-1	TRBJ1-2	CASIYTGDGGYTF	TGTGCCAGCATTTACACAGGGGACGGCGGCTACACCTTC
-	few	TRBV5-4	TRBJ2-1	CASSLITSARYEQFF	TGTGCCAGCAGCTTGATCACTAGTGCTCGGTATGAGCAGTTCTTC
-	-	TRBV5-5	TRBJ2-6	CASSFPGAGANVLTF	TGTGCCAGCAGCTTTCCAGGGGCCGGGGCCAACGTCCTGACTTTC
-	few	TRBV5-4	TRBJ2-3	CASSLAVSSTDTQYF	TGTGCCAGCAGCTTAGCGGTATCTAGCACAGATACGCAGTATTTT
TRBD2	-	TRBV4-3	TRBJ2-2	CASSQEGTPSGSTGELFF	TGCGCCAGCAGCCAAGAGGGGACTCCCAGCGGGAGCACCGGGGAGCTGTTTTTT
TRBD1	-	TRBV7-2	TRBJ1-2	CASSSDRIGGYTF	TGTGCCAGCAGCTCGGACAGGATAGGTGGCTACACCTTC
TRBD1	few	TRBV11-2	TRBJ2-7	CASSLVDRGPYEQYF	TGTGCCAGCAGCTTGGTGGACAGGGGGCCCTACGAGCAGTACTTC
TRBD1	-	TRBV18	TRBJ1-5	CASSQGQGGQPQHF	TGTGCCAGCTCACAGGGACAGGGCGGTCAGCCCCAGCATTTT
TRBD1	-	TRBV10-3	TRBJ1-1	CAISSGQGDTEAFF	TGTGCCATCAGTTCGGGACAGGGAGACACTGAAGCTTTCTTT
TRBD2	few	TRBV4-2	TRBJ2-1	CASSQGLADDNEQFF	TGTGCCAGCAGCCAAGGACTAGCAGATGACAATGAGCAGTTCTTC
TRBD2	-	TRBV7-3	TRBJ2-1	CASRSTGTSGSLEQFF	TGTGCCAGCAGATCCACCGGGACTAGCGGGAGCTTAGAGCAGTTCTTC
-	-	TRBV30	TRBJ2-3	CAWSAPGGWGTDTQYF	TGTGCCTGGAGTGCCCCGGGGGGCTGGGGCACAGATACGCAGTATTTT
-	-	TRBV28	TRBJ1-1	CASSLFPQEGDTEAFF	TGTGCCAGCAGTTTATTCCCACAGGAAGGCGACACTGAAGCTTTCTTT